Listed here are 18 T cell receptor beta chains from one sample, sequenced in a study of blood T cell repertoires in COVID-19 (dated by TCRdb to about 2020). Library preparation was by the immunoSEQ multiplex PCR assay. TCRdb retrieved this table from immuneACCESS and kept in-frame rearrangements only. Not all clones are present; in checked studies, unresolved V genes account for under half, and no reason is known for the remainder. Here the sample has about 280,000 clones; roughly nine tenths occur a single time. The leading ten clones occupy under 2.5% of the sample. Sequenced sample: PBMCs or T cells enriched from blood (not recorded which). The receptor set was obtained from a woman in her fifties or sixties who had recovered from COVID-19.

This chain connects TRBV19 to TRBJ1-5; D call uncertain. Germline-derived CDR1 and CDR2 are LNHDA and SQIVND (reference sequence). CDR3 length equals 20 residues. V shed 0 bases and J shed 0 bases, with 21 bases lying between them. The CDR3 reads CASSIDKNLYSVDSNQPQHF. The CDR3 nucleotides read TGTGCCAGTAGTATAGATAAAAATCTCTATAGCGTCGATAGCAATCAGCCCCAGCATTTT.

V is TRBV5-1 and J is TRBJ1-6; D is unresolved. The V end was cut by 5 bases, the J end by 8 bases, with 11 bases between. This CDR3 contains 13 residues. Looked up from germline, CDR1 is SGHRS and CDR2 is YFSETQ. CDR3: CASRLDADSPLHF. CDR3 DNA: TGCGCCAGCAGGTTAGATGCGGATTCACCCCTCCACTTT.

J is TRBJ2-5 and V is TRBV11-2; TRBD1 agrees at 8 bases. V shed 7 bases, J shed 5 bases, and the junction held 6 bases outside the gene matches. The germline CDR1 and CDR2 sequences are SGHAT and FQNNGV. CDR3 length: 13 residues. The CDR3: CASNQGAGETQYF. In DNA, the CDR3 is TGTGCCAGCAACCAGGGGGCAGGGGAGACCCAGTACTTC.

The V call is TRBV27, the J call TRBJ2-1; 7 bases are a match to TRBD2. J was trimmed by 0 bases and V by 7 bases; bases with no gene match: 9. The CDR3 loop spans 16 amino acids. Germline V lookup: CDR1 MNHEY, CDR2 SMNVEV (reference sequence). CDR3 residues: CASTPLGGGSYNEQFF. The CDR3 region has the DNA TGTGCCAGCACCCCGTTAGGCGGGGGCTCCTACAATGAGCAGTTCTTC.

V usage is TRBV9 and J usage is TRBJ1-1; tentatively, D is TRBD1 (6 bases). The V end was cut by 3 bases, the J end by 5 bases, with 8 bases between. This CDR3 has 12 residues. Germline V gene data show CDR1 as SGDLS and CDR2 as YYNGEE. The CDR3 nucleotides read TGTGCCAGCAGCGCCCAGGGGACTGAAGCTTTCTTT. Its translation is CASSAQGTEAFF.

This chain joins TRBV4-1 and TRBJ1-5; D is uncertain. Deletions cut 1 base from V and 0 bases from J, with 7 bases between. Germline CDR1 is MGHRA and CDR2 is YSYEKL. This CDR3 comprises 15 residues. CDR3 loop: CASSQVVRSNQPQHF. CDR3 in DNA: TGCGCCAGCAGCCAAGTTGTTCGTAGCAATCAGCCCCAGCATTTT.

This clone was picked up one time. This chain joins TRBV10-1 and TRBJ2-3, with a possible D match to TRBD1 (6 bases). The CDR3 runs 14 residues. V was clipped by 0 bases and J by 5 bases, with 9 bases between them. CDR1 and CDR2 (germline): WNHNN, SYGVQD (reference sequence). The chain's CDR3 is CASSESQGQDTQYF. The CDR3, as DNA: TGCGCCAGCAGTGAGTCCCAGGGGCAAGATACGCAGTATTTT.

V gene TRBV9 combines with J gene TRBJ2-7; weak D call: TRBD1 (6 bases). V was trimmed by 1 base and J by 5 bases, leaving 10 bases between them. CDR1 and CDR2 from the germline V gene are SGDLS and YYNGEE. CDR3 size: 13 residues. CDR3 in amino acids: CASSVIQGDEQYF. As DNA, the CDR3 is TGTGCCAGCAGCGTAATACAGGGTGACGAGCAGTACTTC.

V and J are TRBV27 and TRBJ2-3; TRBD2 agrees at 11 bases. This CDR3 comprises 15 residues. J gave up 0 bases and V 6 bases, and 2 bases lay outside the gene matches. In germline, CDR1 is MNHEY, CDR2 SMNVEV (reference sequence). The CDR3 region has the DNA TGTGCCAGCAGCGGGACTAGCGGAAGCACAGATACGCAGTATTTT. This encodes CASSGTSGSTDTQYF.

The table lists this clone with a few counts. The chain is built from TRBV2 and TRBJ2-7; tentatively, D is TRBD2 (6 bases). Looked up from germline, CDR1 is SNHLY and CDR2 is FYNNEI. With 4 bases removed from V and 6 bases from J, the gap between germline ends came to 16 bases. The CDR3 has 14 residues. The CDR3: CASSAYLGGGEQYF. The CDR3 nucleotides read TGTGCCAGCAGTGCGTATTTGGGGGGAGGCGAGCAGTACTTC.

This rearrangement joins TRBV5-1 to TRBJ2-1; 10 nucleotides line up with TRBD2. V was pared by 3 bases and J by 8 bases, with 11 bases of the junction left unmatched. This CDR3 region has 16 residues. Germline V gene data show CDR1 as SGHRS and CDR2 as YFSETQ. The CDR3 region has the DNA TGCGCCAGCAGCTGGACGCTAGCGGGAGAAGGGTATGAGCAGTTCTTC. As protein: CASSWTLAGEGYEQFF. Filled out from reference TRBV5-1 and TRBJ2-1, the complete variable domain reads KAGVTQTPRYLIKTRGQQVTLSCSPISGHRSVSWYQQTPGQGLQFLFEYFSETQRNKGNFPGRFSGRQFSNSRSEMNVSTLELGDSALYLCASSWTLAGEGYEQFFGPGTRLTVL.

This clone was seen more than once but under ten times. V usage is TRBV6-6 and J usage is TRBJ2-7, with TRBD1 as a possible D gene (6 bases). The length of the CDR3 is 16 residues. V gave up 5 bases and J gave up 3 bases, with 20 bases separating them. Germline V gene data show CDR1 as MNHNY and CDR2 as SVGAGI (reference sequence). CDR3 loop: CASSRPLGGLVYEQYF. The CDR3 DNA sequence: TGTGCCAGCAGTCGACCCCTAGGGGGTTTGGTCTACGAGCAGTACTTC.

The CDR3: CAPRDRAYQETQYF. The CDR3 DNA sequence: TGTGCCCCCCGGGACAGGGCTTACCAAGAGACCCAGTACTTC. This chain uses TRBV24-1 with TRBJ2-5, with TRBD1 identical over 9 bases. The V gene's germline CDR1 is KGHDR and CDR2 SFDVKD. This CDR3 region has 14 residues. The trim removed 12 bases at V and 0 bases at J, leaving 7 bases unmatched.

CDR3 sequence (DNA): TGTGCCAGCAGGGATCTCGGGGGAAGCAGAGAGACCCAGTACTTC. Amino acid sequence: CASRDLGGSRETQYF. The chain employs TRBV2 and TRBJ2-5; D is perhaps TRBD2 (6 bases). V was cut by 6 bases and J by 4 bases, with 18 bases left in between. The CDR3 extends over 15 amino acids. Per germline, CDR1 SNHLY and CDR2 FYNNEI.

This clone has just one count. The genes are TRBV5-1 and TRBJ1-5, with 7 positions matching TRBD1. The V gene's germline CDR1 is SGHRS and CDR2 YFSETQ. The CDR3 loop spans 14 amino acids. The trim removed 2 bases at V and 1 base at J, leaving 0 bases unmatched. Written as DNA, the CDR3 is TGCGCCAGCAGCTTACAGGGGAGCAATCAGCCCCAGCATTTT. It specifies CASSLQGSNQPQHF.

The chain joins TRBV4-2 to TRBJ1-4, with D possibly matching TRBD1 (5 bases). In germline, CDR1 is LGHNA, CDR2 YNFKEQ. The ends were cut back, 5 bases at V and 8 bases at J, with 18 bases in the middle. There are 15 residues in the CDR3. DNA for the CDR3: TGTGCCAGCAGCTCCCCAGGGTGGTTGGAGGAAAAACTGTTTTTT. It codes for CASSSPGWLEEKLFF.

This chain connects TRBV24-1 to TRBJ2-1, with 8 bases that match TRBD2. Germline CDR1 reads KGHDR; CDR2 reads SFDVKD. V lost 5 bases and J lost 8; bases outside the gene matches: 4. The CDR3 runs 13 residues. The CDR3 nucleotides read TGTGCCACCAGTGCCGGGGGGGCCTATGAGCAGTTCTTC. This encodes CATSAGGAYEQFF.

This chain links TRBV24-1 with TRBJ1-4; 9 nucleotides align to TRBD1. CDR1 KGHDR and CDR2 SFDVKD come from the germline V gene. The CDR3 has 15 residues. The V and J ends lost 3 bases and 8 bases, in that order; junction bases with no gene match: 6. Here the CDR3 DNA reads TGTGCCACCAGTGATCCATCGACAGGGGGAGAAAAACTGTTTTTT. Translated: CATSDPSTGGEKLFF.